This T cell receptor (beta chain) stems from a study of T cell clusters in autoimmune cytopenias. The CDR3 is 15 residues long. In germline, CDR1 is MNHEY, CDR2 SVGAGI. Tens of thousands of genome equivalents of blood DNA were amplified for TRB. TRB rearrangements were amplified by touch-down multiplex PCR with mixed TRB-A/B primers. For each CDR3 protein, TCRdb gives one entry from its re-call of the multiplex PCR reads, without DNA. The listing records approximately 12,000 distinct CDR3 sequences. The data also belong to a second study, concerning T cell repertoires in aging, cancer and after chemotherapy.

The TCR was taken from a human donor in good health. The sample comprised peripheral blood. The rearrangement links TRBV6-5 to TRBJ1-1. CDR3 loop: CASSYEVGLGPEAFF.